These 12 T cell receptor beta chains were all obtained from the same sample, sequenced in a study of cytomegalovirus exposure and HLA in healthy donors. PCR was performed using 60 Vbeta and 13 Jbeta primers. TCRdb's table, derived via immunoSEQ multiplex PCR, lists solely in-frame clones and lacks some. Of fewer than 200,000 clones listed, roughly four fifths are singletons. Input material: PBMCs. The receptors stem from a woman under 30 in good health and CMV-seronegative.

V usage is TRBV6-6 and J usage is TRBJ1-2, with TRBD1 matching over 8 bases. Germline V gene data show CDR1 as MNHNY and CDR2 as SVGAGI (reference sequence). The length of the CDR3 is 13 residues. V lost 5 bases to trimming and J lost 5 bases; unmatched junction nucleotides: 4. In DNA, the CDR3 is TGTGCCAGCAGTCCGACAGGGGAATATGGCTACACCTTC. Encoded protein: CASSPTGEYGYTF.

The table lists this clone with a few counts. The J gene is TRBJ1-5, the V gene TRBV2; 7 bases match TRBD1. V lost 6 bases and J lost 4; bases outside the gene matches: 6. Germline values: CDR1 SNHLY, CDR2 FYNNEI. This CDR3 comprises 14 residues. DNA of the CDR3: TGTGCCAGCAGCTTACACAGGGGTAATCAGCCCCAGCATTTT. Amino acid sequence: CASSLHRGNQPQHF.

This clone has just a few counts. This sequence joins TRBV2 and TRBJ2-1; 9 bases align to TRBD2. The CDR3 has 15 residues. CDR1 and CDR2 (germline): SNHLY, FYNNEI. Trimming at V came to 8 bases and at J to 7 bases, leaving 12 bases not matched to a gene. The CDR3 reads CASDGRLAGLNEQFF. The DNA of the CDR3 is TGTGCCAGCGACGGCCGGCTAGCGGGATTAAATGAGCAGTTCTTC.

This chain links TRBV4-1 with TRBJ2-4; a weak D match, TRBD1 (6 bases). V was pared by 2 bases and J by 0 bases, with 17 bases between. The CDR3 length is 18 residues. The germline CDR1 and CDR2 sequences are MGHRA and YSYEKL. In nucleotides, the CDR3 is TGCGCCAGCAGCCAATCCGGGCAGGGGATCTTAGCCAAAAACATTCAGTACTTC. Translation gives CASSQSGQGILAKNIQYF.

J is TRBJ2-1 and V is TRBV11-2; D gene unclear. Germline CDR1 SGHAT, CDR2 FQNNGV. V lost 5 bases and J 5 bases, leaving 7 bases between the germline ends. The CDR3 runs to 12 residues. The CDR3 DNA is TGTGCCAGCAGCCCCCGGGACAATGAGCAGTTCTTC. This translates into CASSPRDNEQFF.

This rearrangement joins TRBV4-1 to TRBJ2-5; TRBD2 is a possible D gene (5 bases). The J call is doubtful: the DNA matches TRBJ2-7 better. Germline CDR1 and CDR2: MGHRA and YSYEKL. The CDR3 runs 13 residues. DNA of the CDR3: TGCGCCAGCAGCCAAGTTGGGAGCTACGAGCAGTACTTC. This sequence encodes CASSQVGSYEQYF.

With respect to this clone: At the DNA level, this CDR3 is encoded by other sequences in the same sample as well. This chain connects TRBV5-6 to TRBJ2-7; the match to TRBD1 covers 8 bases. Germline V gene sequence: CDR1 SGHDT, CDR2 YYEEEE. J gave up 5 bases and V 4 bases, and 8 bases lay outside the gene matches. This CDR3 has 14 residues. The CDR3 here is CASSPGTGVHEQYF. The CDR3, as DNA: TGTGCCAGCAGCCCCGGGACAGGAGTGCACGAGCAGTACTTC.

The CDR3 is CASSLPGESNQPQHF. The CDR3, as DNA: TGTGCCAGCAGCTTGCCAGGGGAAAGCAATCAGCCCCAGCATTTT. The J gene is TRBJ1-5, the V gene TRBV11-3; weak D call: TRBD1 (6 bases). The CDR3 has 15 amino acids. The V and J ends lost 3 bases and 1 base respectively, with 10 bases between them. Germline CDR1 SGHNT, CDR2 YENEEA.

The rearrangement links TRBV19 to TRBJ1-4, with no clear D. This CDR3 region has 14 residues. With 3 bases removed from V and 0 bases from J, the gap between germline ends came to 5 bases. The germline V gene has CDR1 LNHDA and CDR2 SQIVND (reference sequence). The CDR3: CASSMFATNEKLFF. DNA of the CDR3: TGTGCCAGTAGTATGTTCGCAACTAATGAAAAACTGTTTTTT.

V and J are TRBV5-4 and TRBJ1-4; possibly TRBD1 for D (5 bases). Trimming removed 0 bases at V and 6 bases at J, with 12 bases between. The germline gives CDR1 SGHNT, CDR2 YYREEE (reference sequence). The CDR3 is made up of 15 amino acids. The DNA for the CDR3 is TGTGCCAGCAGCTTGGCCGGGGCGGGGGATGAAAAACTGTTTTTT. This encodes CASSLAGAGDEKLFF.

This clone was counted only a few times. This chain joins TRBV5-1 and TRBJ1-1; 9 bases are shared with TRBD1. Unmatched junction bases numbered 9, after V lost 4 bases and J lost 5 bases. The CDR3 runs to 15 residues. In germline, CDR1 is SGHRS, CDR2 YFSETQ. The CDR3 bases are TGCGCCAGCAGCCCAAGGACAGGGGTTATAACTGAAGCTTTCTTT. Its protein product is CASSPRTGVITEAFF.

The chain carries TRBV19 and TRBJ1-1; TRBD1 matches 7 bases. Germline lookup yields CDR1 LNHDA and CDR2 SQIVND (reference sequence). The CDR3 is 18 amino acids. V lost 4 bases to trimming and J lost 1 base; unmatched junction nucleotides: 15. CDR3 sequence (DNA): TGTGCCAGTAGTACGAGATTTGACAGGGAACGTGGGAACACTGAAGCTTTCTTT. It codes for CASSTRFDRERGNTEAFF.